A single sample is the source of the 19 T cell receptor beta chains below, sequenced in a study of cytomegalovirus exposure and HLA in healthy donors. TCRdb's table, derived via immunoSEQ multiplex PCR, lists solely in-frame clones and lacks some. This table holds more than 110,000 clones, 85% to 95% found once. The specimen was PBMCs. The source is a man aged 18 to 35 in good health and CMV-seropositive.

This clone was observed once. This chain uses TRBV28 with TRBJ2-7, with D possibly matching TRBD2 (6 bases). CDR3 size: 12 residues. Trimming took 5 bases from V and 6 from J, leaving 11 bases between them. Germline assignment: CDR1 MDHEN and CDR2 SYDVKM. CDR3 in DNA: TGTGCCAGCAGTACGACTAGTCGCGAGCAGTACTTC. It yields the protein CASSTTSREQYF.

J is TRBJ2-2 and V is TRBV5-1; 8 bases agree with TRBD1. This CDR3 has 14 residues. J gave up 2 bases and V 5 bases, and 2 bases lay outside the gene matches. Germline V gene sequence: CDR1 SGHRS, CDR2 YFSETQ. The CDR3 DNA follows: TGCGCCAGCAGGGGACAGGTTAACACCGGGGAGCTGTTTTTT. Its translation is CASRGQVNTGELFF.

The CDR3 DNA is TGTGCCAGCAGCGTGGGACTAGCGGCTAGCACAGATACGCAGTATTTT. This encodes CASSVGLAASTDTQYF. This chain joins TRBV9 and TRBJ2-3; TRBD2 matches at 11 bases. Germline V CDR1 and CDR2: SGDLS, YYNGEE. V trimming: 2 bases; J trimming: 0 bases; junction bases outside the gene matches: 2. CDR3 length equals 16 residues.

The CDR3 coding sequence is TGTGCCAGCAGCCAAAGGGGGCACAACGGGGGTGAGCAGTACTTC. It specifies CASSQRGHNGGEQYF. The chain couples TRBV4-2 to TRBJ2-7; tentative D call: TRBD1 (7 bases). CDR3 length: 15 residues. Germline-derived CDR1 and CDR2 are LGHNA and YNFKEQ. V was clipped by 2 bases and J by 7 bases, with 18 bases between them.

This chain joins TRBV7-8 and TRBJ2-1; TRBD2 agrees at 11 bases. V lost 5 bases and J lost 5; bases outside the gene matches: 17. CDR1 and CDR2 from the germline V gene are SGHVS and FQNEAQ. This CDR3 is built from 19 residues. CDR3 in amino acids: CASSPRRLAGGPRDNEQFF. In DNA form, the CDR3 reads TGTGCCAGCAGCCCCCGGCGGCTAGCGGGAGGCCCTAGGGACAATGAGCAGTTCTTC. The complete variable domain, with remaining parts taken from reference TRBV7-8 and TRBJ2-1, reads GAGVSQSPRYKVAKRGQDVALRCDPISGHVSLFWYQQALGQGPEFLTYFQNEAQLDKSGLPSDRFFAERPEGSVSTLKIQRTQQEDSAVYLCASSPRRLAGGPRDNEQFFGPGTRLTVL.

The chain combines TRBV10-3 with TRBJ2-7; D perhaps matches TRBD2 (5 bases). The CDR3 is 15 residues long. Trimming pared 2 bases from V and 3 bases from J, leaving 14 bases between. Per germline, CDR1 ENHRY and CDR2 SYGVKD. Here the CDR3 reads CAISEGPMAGYEQYF. The DNA for the CDR3 is TGTGCCATCAGTGAGGGGCCCATGGCGGGCTACGAGCAGTACTTC.

The rearrangement joins TRBV28 to TRBJ1-2, with 7 bases matching TRBD1. The CDR3 loop spans 15 amino acids. V gave up 6 bases and J gave up 0 bases; unmatched junction bases: 7. Looked up from germline, CDR1 is MDHEN and CDR2 is SYDVKM. The CDR3 DNA reads TGTGCCAGCAGCACCGGACAGGTTGCTAACTATGGCTACACCTTC. Its translation: CASSTGQVANYGYTF.

This sequence joins TRBV15 and TRBJ2-5, with TRBD1 identical over 9 bases. V trimming: 3 bases; J trimming: 2 bases; junction bases outside the gene matches: 4. This CDR3 contains 15 residues. CDR1 and CDR2 from the germline V gene are LNHNV and YYDKDF (reference sequence). This CDR3 is CATSSPGQGQETQYF. The DNA for the CDR3 is TGTGCCACCAGCAGCCCTGGACAGGGGCAAGAGACCCAGTACTTC.

As DNA, the CDR3 is TGTGCCAGCAGCTTGGTTTCTAGCGGGCCCGGGGAGCTGTTTTTT. Translated: CASSLVSSGPGELFF. This chain joins TRBV5-8 and TRBJ2-2; 8 bases map to TRBD2. The V gene's germline CDR1 is SGHTS and CDR2 YDEGEE. There are 15 residues in the CDR3. V lost 0 bases and J lost 6; bases outside the gene matches: 4.

The chain employs TRBV6-6 and TRBJ1-2, with D unclear. V lost 3 bases to trimming and J lost 7 bases, with 15 bases between them. CDR1 and CDR2 from the germline V gene are MNHNY and SVGAGI (reference sequence). The CDR3 is 14 amino acids. As DNA, the CDR3 is TGTGCCAGCAGTTATGGAGGGAACAAGATTGGCTACACCTTC. Its protein product is CASSYGGNKIGYTF.

V is TRBV6-5 and J is TRBJ2-1; 11 positions agree with TRBD2. Germline CDR1 is MNHEY and CDR2 is SVGAGI. This CDR3 is built from 15 residues. V lost 5 bases and J lost 4; bases outside the gene matches: 4. Here the CDR3 DNA reads TGTGCCAGCAGTCCCTTAGCGGGAGGGTACAATGAGCAGTTCTTC. Translating it yields CASSPLAGGYNEQFF.

The rearrangement uses TRBV5-1 and TRBJ2-7, with TRBD2 as a possible D gene (5 bases). Trimming stripped 2 bases from V and 2 bases from J, with 14 bases between. The CDR3 has 15 amino acids. Germline V gives CDR1 SGHRS, CDR2 YFSETQ. The CDR3 coding sequence is TGCGCCAGCAGCTTCACTCCTGAGCGGACCTACGAGCAGTACTTC. Translation: CASSFTPERTYEQYF.

J is TRBJ2-7 and V is TRBV27; TRBD1 aligns across 8 bases. V shed 3 bases, J shed 3 bases, and the junction held 10 bases outside the gene matches. CDR1 is MNHEY, CDR2 SMNVEV, per germline (reference sequence). This CDR3 has 16 amino acids. The CDR3 nucleotides read TGTGCCAGCAGTTTGGTACCCGGGACAGGACTCTACGAGCAGTACTTC. It is translated as CASSLVPGTGLYEQYF.

The V and J genes are TRBV30 and TRBJ2-7; D may be TRBD2 (7 bases). Deletions cut 1 base from V and 4 bases from J, with 14 bases between. The CDR3 loop spans 14 amino acids. Germline V gene data show CDR1 as GTSNPN and CDR2 as SVGIG (reference sequence). DNA for the CDR3: TGTGCCTGGAGTGGAACGCGGGGGCGGTACGAGCAGTACTTC. This gives the protein CAWSGTRGRYEQYF. Full variable domain (rest looked up from reference TRBV30 and TRBJ2-7): SQTIHQWPATLVQPVGSPLSLECTVEGTSNPNLYWYRQAAGRGLQLLFYSVGIGQISSEVPQNLSASRPQDRQFILSSKKLLLSDSGFYLCAWSGTRGRYEQYFGPGTRLTVT.

The chain carries TRBV4-2 and TRBJ2-1, with D possibly matching TRBD2 (6 bases). Germline V gene lookup returns CDR1 LGHNA and CDR2 YNFKEQ. The length of the CDR3 is 16 residues. V was clipped by 5 bases and J by 3 bases, with 17 bases between them. CDR3 in amino acids: CASSLGPGERYNEQFF. CDR3 in DNA: TGTGCCAGCAGCTTGGGGCCGGGGGAGCGCTACAATGAGCAGTTCTTC.

The J gene is TRBJ2-3, the V gene TRBV27; the match to TRBD2 covers 7 bases. V shed 0 bases and J 0 bases; nucleotides not matched to a gene: 3. There are 16 residues in the CDR3. Germline V gives CDR1 MNHEY, CDR2 SMNVEV (reference sequence). In nucleotides, the CDR3 is TGTGCCAGCAGTTTATCGGCGGGAGCCAGCACAGATACGCAGTATTTT. This gives the protein CASSLSAGASTDTQYF.

The chain employs TRBV10-2 and TRBJ2-3; the D gene is possibly TRBD1 (5 bases). V was cut by 3 bases and J by 2 bases, with 9 bases left in between. This CDR3 contains 14 residues. The germline V gene encodes CDR1 WSHSY and CDR2 SAAADI. The CDR3 protein is CASSDQGSTDTQYF. The CDR3 DNA sequence: TGCGCCAGCAGTGATCAGGGATCCACAGATACGCAGTATTTT.

The V and J genes are TRBV7-8 and TRBJ1-4, with 7 bases fitting TRBD1. Germline-derived CDR1 and CDR2 are SGHVS and FQNEAQ. This CDR3 comprises 16 residues. Trimming removed 5 bases from V and 6 bases from J; junction bases left unmatched: 12. The chain's CDR3 is CASSPRQGRVDEKLFF. The CDR3 DNA is TGTGCCAGCAGCCCCCGACAGGGAAGAGTGGATGAAAAACTGTTTTTT.

The CDR3: CASSQVDSSSGANVLTF. DNA for the CDR3: TGTGCCAGCAGCCAAGTGGACAGCAGCTCTGGGGCCAACGTCCTGACTTTC. This chain links TRBV5-6 with TRBJ2-6, with a possible D match to TRBD1 (6 bases). Germline V CDR1 and CDR2: SGHDT, YYEEEE. This CDR3 is built from 17 residues. Trimming took 4 bases from V and 0 from J, leaving 14 bases between them.